This T cell receptor beta chain derives from a study of regulatory T cells in long-lasting Graves disease. To make TCR beta libraries, researchers used iRepertoire HTBI primers and Arm-PCR of CDR3 regions. TCRdb re-derived calls from the multiplex PCR reads in MiXCR, one entry per CDR3 protein. Of 250,000 or so distinct CDR3 sequences listed, about 19% are singletons. The time point is: newly diagnosed GD, antithyroid drugs for less than 3 months. Scientists built the TCR library using RNA that was extracted from PBMCs. CDR3 length: 14 residues. CDR1 and CDR2 (germline): LNHDA, SQIVND (reference sequence). After removal of 4 bases from V and 4 bases from J, the junction contained 6 bases not matched to a gene.

This TCR was recovered from a female donor with Graves disease. The sample consisted of peripheral blood mononuclear cells (PBMCs), taken at new diagnosis, from a patient treated with antithyroid drugs. This rearrangement joins TRBV19 to TRBJ2-7; TRBD2 matches 8 bases. The CDR3 DNA sequence: TGTGCCAGTAGTAGAGGGGCTAGCGGGTACGAGCAGTACTTC. Its protein product is CASSRGASGYEQYF.